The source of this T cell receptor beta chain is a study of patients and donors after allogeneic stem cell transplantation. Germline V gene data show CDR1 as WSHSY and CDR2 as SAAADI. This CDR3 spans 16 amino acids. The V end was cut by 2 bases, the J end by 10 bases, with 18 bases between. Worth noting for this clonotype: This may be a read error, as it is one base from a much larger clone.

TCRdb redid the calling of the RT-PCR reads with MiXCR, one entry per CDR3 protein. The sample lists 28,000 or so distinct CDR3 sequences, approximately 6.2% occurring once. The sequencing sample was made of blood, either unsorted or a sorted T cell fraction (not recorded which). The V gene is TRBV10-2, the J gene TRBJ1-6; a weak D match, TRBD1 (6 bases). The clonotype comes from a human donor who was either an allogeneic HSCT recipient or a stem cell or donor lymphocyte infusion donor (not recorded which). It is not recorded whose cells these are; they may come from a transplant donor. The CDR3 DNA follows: TGCGCCAGCAGTGAGACGTTCTTCGGACAGCCCTCACCCCTCCACTTT. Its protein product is CASSETFFGQPSPLHF.